This section outlines one T cell receptor beta chain sequence together with its context. Its target is not known. The authors ran the immunoSEQ assay, v3.0, at survey level. Data came from immunoSEQ multiplex PCR; TCRdb stores just in-frame clones and leaves some out. The profile shows under 20,000 clones, 79% of them singletons. Germline V gene data show CDR1 as SNHLY and CDR2 as FYNNEI. The V end was cut by 0 bases, the J end by 5 bases, with 10 bases between. The CDR3 totals 14 residues. This specimen belongs to a study of long-term antiretroviral therapy in people with HIV. Findings and limits, study-wide: Once patients were on ART, diversity went higher but still fell short of transplant donor controls.

V usage is TRBV2 and J usage is TRBJ1-1, with D possibly being TRBD1 (6 bases). The input for sequencing was unsorted PBMCs, taken at the start of antiretroviral therapy, before treatment. This receptor was identified in a man between 18 and 35 years old with HIV. The CDR3, as DNA: TGTGCCAGCAGTGAAGCGGGGGGGCGGACTGAAGCTTTCTTT. Protein product: CASSEAGGRTEAFF.